This T cell receptor (beta chain) was identified in a study of T cell responses to AZD1222 COVID-19 vaccine. General observations from the study: The study reported that nearly half of spike-specific TCRs target unmutated variant regions.

Profiled with immunoSEQ multiplex PCR; TCRdb holds only in-frame clones, not every one. Here the sample spans more than 150,000 clones, 90% being singletons. V lost 2 bases and J 7 bases, leaving 17 bases between the germline ends. The CDR3 consists of 15 residues. The germline V gene has CDR1 SGHTA and CDR2 FQGNSA. Comments on this clone: Its antigen is not known.

This sample comprised peripheral blood, obtained on day 0 of AZD1222 vaccination. The receptor comes from an adult in good health. This chain links TRBV7-2 with TRBJ2-5, with a weak D call TRBD2 (5 bases). Here the CDR3 DNA reads TGTGCCAGCAGCTTATCCCGGCGGAGGAGTGGGACCCAGTACTTC. Amino acid sequence: CASSLSRRRSGTQYF. The whole variable domain, remainder taken from reference TRBV7-2 and TRBJ2-5, is GAGVSQSPSNKVTEKGKDVELRCDPISGHTALYWYRQSLGQGLEFLIYFQGNSAPDKSGLPSDRFSAERTGGSVSTLTIQRTQQEDSAVYLCASSLSRRRSGTQYFGPGTRLLVL.